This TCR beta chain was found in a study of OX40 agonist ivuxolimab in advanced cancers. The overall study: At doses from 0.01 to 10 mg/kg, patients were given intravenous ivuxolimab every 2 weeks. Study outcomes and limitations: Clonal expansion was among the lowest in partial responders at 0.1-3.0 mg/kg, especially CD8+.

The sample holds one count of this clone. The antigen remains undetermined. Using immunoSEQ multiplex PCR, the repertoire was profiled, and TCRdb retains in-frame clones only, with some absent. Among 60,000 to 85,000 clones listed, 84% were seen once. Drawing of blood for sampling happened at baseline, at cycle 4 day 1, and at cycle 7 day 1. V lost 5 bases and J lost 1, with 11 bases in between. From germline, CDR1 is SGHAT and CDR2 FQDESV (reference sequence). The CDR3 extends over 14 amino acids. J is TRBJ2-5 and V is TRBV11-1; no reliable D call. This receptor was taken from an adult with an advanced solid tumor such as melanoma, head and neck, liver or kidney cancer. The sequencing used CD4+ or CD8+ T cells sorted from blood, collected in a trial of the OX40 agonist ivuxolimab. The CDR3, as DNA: TGTGCCAGCAGCCCCCGACGGTCCCAAGAGACCCAGTACTTC. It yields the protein CASSPRRSQETQYF.